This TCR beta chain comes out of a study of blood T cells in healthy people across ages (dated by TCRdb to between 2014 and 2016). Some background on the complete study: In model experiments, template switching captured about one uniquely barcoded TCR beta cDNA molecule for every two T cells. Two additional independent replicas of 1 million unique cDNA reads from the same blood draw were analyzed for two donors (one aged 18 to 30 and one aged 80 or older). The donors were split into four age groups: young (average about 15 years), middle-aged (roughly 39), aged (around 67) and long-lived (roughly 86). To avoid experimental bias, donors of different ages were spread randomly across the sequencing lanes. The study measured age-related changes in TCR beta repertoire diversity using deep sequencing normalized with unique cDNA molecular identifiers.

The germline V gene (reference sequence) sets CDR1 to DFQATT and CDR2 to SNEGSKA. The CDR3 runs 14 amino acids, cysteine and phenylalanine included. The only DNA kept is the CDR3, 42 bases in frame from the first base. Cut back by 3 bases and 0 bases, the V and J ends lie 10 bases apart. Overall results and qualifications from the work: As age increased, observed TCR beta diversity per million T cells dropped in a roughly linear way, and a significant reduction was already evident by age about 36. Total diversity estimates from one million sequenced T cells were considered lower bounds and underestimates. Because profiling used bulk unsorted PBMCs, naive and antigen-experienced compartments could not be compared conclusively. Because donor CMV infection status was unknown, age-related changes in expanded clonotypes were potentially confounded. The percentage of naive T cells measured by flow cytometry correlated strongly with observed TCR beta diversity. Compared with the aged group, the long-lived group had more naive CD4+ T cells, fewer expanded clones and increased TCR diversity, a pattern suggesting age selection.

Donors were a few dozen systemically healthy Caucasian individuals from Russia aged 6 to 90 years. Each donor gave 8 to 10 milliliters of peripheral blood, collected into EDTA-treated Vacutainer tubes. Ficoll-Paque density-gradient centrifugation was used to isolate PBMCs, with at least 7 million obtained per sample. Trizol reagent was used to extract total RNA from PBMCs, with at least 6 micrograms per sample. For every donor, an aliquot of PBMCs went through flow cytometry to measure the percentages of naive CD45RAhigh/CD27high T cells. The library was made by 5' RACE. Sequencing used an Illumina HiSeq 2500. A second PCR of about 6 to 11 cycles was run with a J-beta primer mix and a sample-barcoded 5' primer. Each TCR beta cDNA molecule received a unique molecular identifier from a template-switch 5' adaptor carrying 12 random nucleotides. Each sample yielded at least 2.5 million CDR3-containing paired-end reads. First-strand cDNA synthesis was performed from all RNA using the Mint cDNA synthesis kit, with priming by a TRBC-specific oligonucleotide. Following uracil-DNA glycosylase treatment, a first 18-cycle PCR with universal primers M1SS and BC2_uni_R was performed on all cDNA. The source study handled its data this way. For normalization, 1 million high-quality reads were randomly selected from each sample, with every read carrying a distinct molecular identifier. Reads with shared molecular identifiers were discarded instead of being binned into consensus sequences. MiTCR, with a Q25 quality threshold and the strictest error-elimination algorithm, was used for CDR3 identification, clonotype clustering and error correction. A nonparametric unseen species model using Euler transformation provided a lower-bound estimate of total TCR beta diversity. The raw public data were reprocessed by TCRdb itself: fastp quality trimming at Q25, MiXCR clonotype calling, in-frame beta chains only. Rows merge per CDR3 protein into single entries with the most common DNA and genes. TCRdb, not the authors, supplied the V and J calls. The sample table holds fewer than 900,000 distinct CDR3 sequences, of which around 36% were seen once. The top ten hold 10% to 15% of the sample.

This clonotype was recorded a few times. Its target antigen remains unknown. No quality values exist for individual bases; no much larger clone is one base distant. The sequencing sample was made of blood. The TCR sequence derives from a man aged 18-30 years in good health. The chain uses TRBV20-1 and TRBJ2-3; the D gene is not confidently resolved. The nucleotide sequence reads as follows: TGCAGTGCTAGGGACGCCTCTAGCACAGATACGCAGTATTTT. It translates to CSARDASSTDTQYF.